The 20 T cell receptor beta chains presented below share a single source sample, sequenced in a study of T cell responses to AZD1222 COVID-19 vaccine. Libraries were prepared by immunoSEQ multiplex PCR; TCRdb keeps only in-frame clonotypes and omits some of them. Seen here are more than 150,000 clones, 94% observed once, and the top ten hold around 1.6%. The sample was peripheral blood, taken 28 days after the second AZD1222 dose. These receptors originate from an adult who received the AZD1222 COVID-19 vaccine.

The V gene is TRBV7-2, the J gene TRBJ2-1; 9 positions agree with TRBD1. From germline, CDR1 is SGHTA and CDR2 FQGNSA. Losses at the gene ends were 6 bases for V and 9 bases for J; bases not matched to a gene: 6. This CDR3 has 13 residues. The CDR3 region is CASRLTGGPEQFF. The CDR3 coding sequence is TGTGCCAGCAGACTTACAGGGGGCCCTGAGCAGTTCTTC.

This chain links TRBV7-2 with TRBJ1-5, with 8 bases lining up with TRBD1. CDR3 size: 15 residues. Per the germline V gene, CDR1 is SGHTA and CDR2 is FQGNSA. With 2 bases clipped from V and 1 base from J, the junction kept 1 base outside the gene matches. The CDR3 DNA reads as TGTGCCAGCAGCTTAACAGGGGGGAGCAATCAGCCCCAGCATTTT. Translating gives CASSLTGGSNQPQHF.

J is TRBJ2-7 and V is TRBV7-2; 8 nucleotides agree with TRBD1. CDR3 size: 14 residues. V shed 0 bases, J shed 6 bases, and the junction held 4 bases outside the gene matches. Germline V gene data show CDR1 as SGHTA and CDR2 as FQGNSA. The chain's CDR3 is CASSLAAQGGEQYF. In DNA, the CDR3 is TGTGCCAGCAGCTTAGCGGCACAGGGGGGCGAGCAGTACTTC. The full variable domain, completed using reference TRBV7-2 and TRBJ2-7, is GAGVSQSPSNKVTEKGKDVELRCDPISGHTALYWYRQSLGQGLEFLIYFQGNSAPDKSGLPSDRFSAERTGGSVSTLTIQRTQQEDSAVYLCASSLAAQGGEQYFGPGTRLTVT.

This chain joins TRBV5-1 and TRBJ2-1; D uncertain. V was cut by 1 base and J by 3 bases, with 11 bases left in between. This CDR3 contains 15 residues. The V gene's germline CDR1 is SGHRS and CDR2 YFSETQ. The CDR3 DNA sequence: TGCGCCAGCAGCTTGACGACGTCAGACTACAATGAGCAGTTCTTC. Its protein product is CASSLTTSDYNEQFF.

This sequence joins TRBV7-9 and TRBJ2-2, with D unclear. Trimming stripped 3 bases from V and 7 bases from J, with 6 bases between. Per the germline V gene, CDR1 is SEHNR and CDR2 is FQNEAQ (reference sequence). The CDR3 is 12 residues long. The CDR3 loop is CASSFGIGELFF. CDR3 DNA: TGTGCCAGCAGCTTCGGTATCGGGGAGCTGTTTTTT. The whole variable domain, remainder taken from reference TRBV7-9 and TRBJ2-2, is DTGVSQNPRHKITKRGQNVTFRCDPISEHNRLYWYRQTLGQGPEFLTYFQNEAQLEKSRLLSDRFSAERPKGSFSTLEIQRTEQGDSAMYLCASSFGIGELFFGEGSRLTVL.

The CDR3 loop is CASSYREDTEAFF. DNA for the CDR3: TGTGCCAGCTCCTACAGGGAGGACACTGAAGCTTTCTTT. V gene TRBV18 combines with J gene TRBJ1-1; perhaps TRBD1 as D (6 bases). The V gene's germline CDR1 is KGHSH and CDR2 LQKENI. This CDR3 comprises 13 residues. The ends were cut back, 6 bases at V and 3 bases at J, with 11 bases in the middle.

The CDR3 here is CASSAPGPEAFF. In DNA form, the CDR3 reads TGTGCCAGTAGTGCCCCAGGTCCTGAAGCTTTCTTT. The V and J genes are TRBV19 and TRBJ1-1; no firm D call. The germline V gene encodes CDR1 LNHDA and CDR2 SQIVND (reference sequence). Trimming removed 5 bases from V and 6 bases from J, with 10 bases in between. The CDR3 consists of 12 residues.

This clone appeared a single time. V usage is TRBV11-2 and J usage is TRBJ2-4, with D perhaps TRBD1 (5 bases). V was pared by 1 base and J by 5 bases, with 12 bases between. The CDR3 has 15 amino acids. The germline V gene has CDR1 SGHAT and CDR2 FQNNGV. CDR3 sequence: CASSLVAKTENIQYF. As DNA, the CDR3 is TGTGCCAGCAGCTTAGTTGCCAAGACAGAAAACATTCAGTACTTC.

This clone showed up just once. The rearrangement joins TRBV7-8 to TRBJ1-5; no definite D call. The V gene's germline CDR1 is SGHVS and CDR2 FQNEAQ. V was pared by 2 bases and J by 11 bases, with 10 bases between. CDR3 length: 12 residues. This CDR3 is CASSLLGWAQHF. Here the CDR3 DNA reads TGTGCCAGCAGCTTACTTGGTTGGGCCCAGCATTTT.

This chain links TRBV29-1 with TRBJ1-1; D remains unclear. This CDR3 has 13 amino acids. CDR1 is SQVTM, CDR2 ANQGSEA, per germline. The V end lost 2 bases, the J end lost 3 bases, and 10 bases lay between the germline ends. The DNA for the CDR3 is TGCAGCGTTGAACTCGACACCGACACTGAAGCTTTCTTT. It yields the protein CSVELDTDTEAFF.

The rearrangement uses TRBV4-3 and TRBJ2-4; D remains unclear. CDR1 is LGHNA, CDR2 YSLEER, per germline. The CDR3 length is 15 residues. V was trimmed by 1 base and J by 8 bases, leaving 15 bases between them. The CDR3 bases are TGCGCCAGCAGCCAAGGTCTGACCCTACAATACATTCAGTACTTC. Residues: CASSQGLTLQYIQYF.

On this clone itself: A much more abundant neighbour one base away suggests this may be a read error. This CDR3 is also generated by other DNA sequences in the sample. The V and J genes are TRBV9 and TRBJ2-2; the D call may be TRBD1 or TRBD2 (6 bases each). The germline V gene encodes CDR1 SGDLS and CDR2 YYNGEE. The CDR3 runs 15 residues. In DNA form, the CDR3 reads TGTGCCAGCAGCGTAGAGGGGGGTAACACCGGGGAGCTATTTTTT. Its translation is CASSVEGGNTGELFF.

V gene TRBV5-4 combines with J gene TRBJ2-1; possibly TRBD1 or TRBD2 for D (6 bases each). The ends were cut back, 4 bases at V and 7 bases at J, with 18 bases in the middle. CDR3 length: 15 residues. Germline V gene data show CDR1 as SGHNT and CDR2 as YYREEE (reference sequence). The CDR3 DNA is TGTGCCAGCAGCCAAAAAATCACAGGGAGGAATGAGCAGTTCTTC. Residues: CASSQKITGRNEQFF.

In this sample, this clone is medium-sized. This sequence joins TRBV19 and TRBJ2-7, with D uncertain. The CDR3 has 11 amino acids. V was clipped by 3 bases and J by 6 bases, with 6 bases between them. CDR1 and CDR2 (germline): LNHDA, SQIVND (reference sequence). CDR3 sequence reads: CASSIFGEQYF. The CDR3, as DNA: TGTGCCAGTAGTATTTTCGGCGAGCAGTACTTC.

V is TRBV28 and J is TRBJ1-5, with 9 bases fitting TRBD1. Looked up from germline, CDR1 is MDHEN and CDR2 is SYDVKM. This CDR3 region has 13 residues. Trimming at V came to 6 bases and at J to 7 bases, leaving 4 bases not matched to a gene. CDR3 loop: CASRGTGLQPQHF. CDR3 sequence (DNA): TGTGCCAGCAGGGGGACAGGGTTACAGCCCCAGCATTTT. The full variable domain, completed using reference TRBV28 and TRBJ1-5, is DVKVTQSSRYLVKRTGEKVFLECVQDMDHENMFWYRQDPGLGLRLIYFSYDVKMKEKGDIPEGYSVSREKKERFSLILESASTNQTSMYLCASRGTGLQPQHFGDGTRLSIL.

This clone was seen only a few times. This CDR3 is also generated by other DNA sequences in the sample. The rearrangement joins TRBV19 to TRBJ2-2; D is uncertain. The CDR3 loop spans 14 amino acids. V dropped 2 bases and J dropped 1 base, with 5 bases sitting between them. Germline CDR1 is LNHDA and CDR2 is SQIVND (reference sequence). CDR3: CASSISRNTGELFF. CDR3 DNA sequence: TGTGCCAGTAGTATATCCCGGAACACCGGGGAGCTGTTTTTT.

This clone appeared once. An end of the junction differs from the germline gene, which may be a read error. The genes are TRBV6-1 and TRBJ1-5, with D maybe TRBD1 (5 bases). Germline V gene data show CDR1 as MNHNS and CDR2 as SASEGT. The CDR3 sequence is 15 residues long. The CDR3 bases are TGTGCCAGCAGGGAAGGGGACGCCCGCAATCAGCCCCAGCATTTT. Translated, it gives CASREGDARNQPQHF.

This CDR3 is CASSSSSYNEQFF. DNA of the CDR3: TGTGCCAGCAGCTCATCCTCCTACAATGAGCAGTTCTTC. The chain couples TRBV7-8 to TRBJ2-1; D gene uncertain. The V and J ends lost 4 bases and 0 bases respectively, with 4 bases between them. The V gene's germline CDR1 is SGHVS and CDR2 FQNEAQ. The CDR3 is 13 amino acids.

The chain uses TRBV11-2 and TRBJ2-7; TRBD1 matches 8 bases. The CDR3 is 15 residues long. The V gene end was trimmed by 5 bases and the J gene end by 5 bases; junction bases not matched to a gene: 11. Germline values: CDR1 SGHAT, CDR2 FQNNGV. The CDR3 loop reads CASSPPGTGTNEQYF. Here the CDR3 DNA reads TGTGCCAGCAGCCCACCGGGGACAGGTACTAACGAGCAGTACTTC.

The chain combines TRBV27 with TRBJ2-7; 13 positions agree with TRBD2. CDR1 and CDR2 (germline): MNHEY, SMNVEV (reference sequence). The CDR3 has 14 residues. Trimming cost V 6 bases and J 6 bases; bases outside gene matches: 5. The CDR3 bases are TGTGCCAGCAGGTCCGGGACTAGCGGGACCGAGCAGTACTTC. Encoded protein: CASRSGTSGTEQYF.